A selection of T cell receptor beta chains follows, all from one sample in a study of T cell responses to AZD1222 COVID-19 vaccine. Measured with immunoSEQ multiplex PCR; TCRdb has only the in-frame clones, and not every one. The data show about 180,000 clones, with around nine tenths seen just once and approximately 3% held by the top ten. The starting material was peripheral blood, obtained on day 0 of AZD1222 vaccination. The receptor set was obtained from an adult in good health. Both conserved end residues are part of each CDR3. Each record gives: D gene, V gene, clone size, J gene, CDR3 protein, CDR3 DNA. A D gene is named only where the DNA matches it firmly. The size of a clone is reported for some rows only, either as once, few or many, or as a class for expanded clones.

d_gene: .; v_gene: TRBV9; abundance: .; j_gene: TRBJ2-2; CDR3aa: CASSGGVRTENTGELFF; CDR3nt: TGTGCCAGCAGCGGAGGAGTCAGGACAGAGAACACCGGGGAGCTGTTTTTT
d_gene: .; v_gene: TRBV18; abundance: .; j_gene: TRBJ1-2; CDR3aa: CASSETWAGYGYTF; CDR3nt: TGTGCCAGCTCGGAAACTTGGGCCGGGTATGGCTACACCTTC
d_gene: .; v_gene: TRBV7-9; abundance: .; j_gene: TRBJ2-5; CDR3aa: CASSSPEGDIGETQYF; CDR3nt: TGTGCCAGCAGCTCCCCCGAGGGGGACATAGGGGAGACCCAGTACTTC
d_gene: .; v_gene: TRBV30; abundance: .; j_gene: TRBJ2-5; CDR3aa: CAWSVRKGETQYF; CDR3nt: TGTGCCTGGAGTGTACGGAAAGGGGAGACCCAGTACTTC
d_gene: TRBD1; v_gene: TRBV15; abundance: .; j_gene: TRBJ2-2; CDR3aa: CATSSGQGRTGELFF; CDR3nt: TGTGCCACCAGCAGTGGACAGGGCCGGACCGGGGAGCTGTTTTTT
d_gene: .; v_gene: TRBV9; abundance: .; j_gene: TRBJ2-1; CDR3aa: CASSTTGRSSYNEQFF; CDR3nt: TGTGCCAGCAGCACGACTGGGCGGAGCTCCTACAATGAGCAGTTCTTC
d_gene: TRBD1; v_gene: TRBV7-2; abundance: .; j_gene: TRBJ1-2; CDR3aa: CASTGQGTGGYTF; CDR3nt: TGTGCCAGCACCGGACAGGGGACGGGCGGCTACACCTTC
d_gene: .; v_gene: TRBV7-3; abundance: .; j_gene: TRBJ1-3; CDR3aa: CASSRDLGNTIYF; CDR3nt: TGTGCCAGCAGTCGGGACTTAGGAAACACCATATATTTT
d_gene: .; v_gene: TRBV5-1; abundance: .; j_gene: TRBJ2-2; CDR3aa: CASSFQGTNTGELFF; CDR3nt: TGCGCCAGCAGCTTTCAGGGAACGAACACCGGGGAGCTGTTTTTT
d_gene: TRBD2; v_gene: TRBV7-3; abundance: few; j_gene: TRBJ2-3; CDR3aa: CASSPSSGGAKKQYF; CDR3nt: TGTGCCAGCAGCCCCTCTAGCGGGGGGGCCAAGAAGCAGTATTTT
d_gene: TRBD2; v_gene: TRBV9; abundance: once; j_gene: TRBJ2-1; CDR3aa: CASSVDSTSAQFF; CDR3nt: TGTGCCAGCAGCGTAGATTCTACTAGCGCCCAGTTCTTC
d_gene: .; v_gene: TRBV6-5; abundance: .; j_gene: TRBJ2-5; CDR3aa: CASLSGTHQETQYF; CDR3nt: TGTGCCAGCCTTTCCGGGACACACCAAGAGACCCAGTACTTC
d_gene: TRBD1; v_gene: TRBV27; abundance: .; j_gene: TRBJ1-2; CDR3aa: CASSPDRANYGYTF; CDR3nt: TGTGCCAGCAGTCCGGACAGGGCAAACTATGGCTACACCTTC
d_gene: .; v_gene: TRBV7-6; abundance: .; j_gene: TRBJ2-3; CDR3aa: CASSLVQFTSTDTQYF; CDR3nt: TGTGCCAGCAGCTTAGTACAGTTTACTAGCACAGATACGCAGTATTTT
d_gene: TRBD1; v_gene: TRBV4-2; abundance: .; j_gene: TRBJ1-1; CDR3aa: CASSLTGVRTEAFF; CDR3nt: TGTGCCAGCAGCCTCACAGGGGTGAGGACTGAAGCTTTCTTT